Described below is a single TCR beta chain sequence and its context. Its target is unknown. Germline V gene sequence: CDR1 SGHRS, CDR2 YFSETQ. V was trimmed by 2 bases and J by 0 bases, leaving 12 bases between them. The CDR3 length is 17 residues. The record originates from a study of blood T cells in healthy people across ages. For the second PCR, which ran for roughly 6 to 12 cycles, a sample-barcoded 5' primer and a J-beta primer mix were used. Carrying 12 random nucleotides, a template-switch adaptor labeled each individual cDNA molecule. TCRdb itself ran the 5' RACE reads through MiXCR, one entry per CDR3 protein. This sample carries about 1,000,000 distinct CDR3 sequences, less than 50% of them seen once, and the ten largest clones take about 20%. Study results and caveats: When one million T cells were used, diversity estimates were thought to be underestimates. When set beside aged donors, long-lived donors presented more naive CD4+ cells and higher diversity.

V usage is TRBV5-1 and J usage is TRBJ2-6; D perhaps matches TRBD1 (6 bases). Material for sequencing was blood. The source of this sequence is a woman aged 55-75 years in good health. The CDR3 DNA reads TGCGCCAGCAGCTTATACGGGACACCCTCTGGGGCCAACGTCCTGACTTTC. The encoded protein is CASSLYGTPSGANVLTF.